The next 21 T cell receptor beta chains were all read from a single sample in a study of shared clonotypes between healthy human individuals. Terminally differentiated effector memory CD45RA+ cells were excluded from the naive CD8 cells, which were CD45RO-negative and positively selected for CCR7. Assay used: immunoSEQ multiplex PCR; TCRdb lists only in-frame clones, some missing. The sample lists about 750,000 clones, around 92% seen once, with 24% in the top ten. The sequencing sample was made of naive CD8+ T cells sorted from blood. These receptors came from a man younger than 45 in good health.

The chain combines TRBV2 with TRBJ2-2; TRBD2 is a possible D gene (6 bases). The CDR3 covers 16 residues. Looked up from germline, CDR1 is SNHLY and CDR2 is FYNNEI. The ends were cut back, 0 bases at V and 4 bases at J, with 12 bases in the middle. This CDR3 is CASSEAWTTSTGELFF. The CDR3 DNA reads TGTGCCAGCAGTGAAGCATGGACTACCTCCACCGGGGAGCTGTTTTTT.

The chain is built from TRBV27 and TRBJ2-1; 13 bases line up with TRBD2. V shed 5 bases and J 5 bases; nucleotides not matched to a gene: 12. In germline, CDR1 is MNHEY, CDR2 SMNVEV (reference sequence). The CDR3 length is 18 residues. CDR3 DNA sequence: TGTGCCAGCAGTATCCTGACTAGCGGGAGGCGACAGAACAATGAGCAGTTCTTC. Protein sequence: CASSILTSGRRQNNEQFF.

J is TRBJ2-7 and V is TRBV6-4; 9 nucleotides line up with TRBD2. CDR3 length: 19 residues. Germline V lookup: CDR1 MRHNA, CDR2 SNTAGT. The ends lost 3 bases at V and 5 bases at J; junction bases unmatched: 20. CDR3 region: CASSEALIAGVPPFHEQYF. The CDR3 nucleotides read TGTGCCAGCAGTGAGGCACTAATAGCGGGAGTTCCCCCATTCCACGAGCAGTACTTC.

This rearrangement joins TRBV4-1 to TRBJ2-7; 9 bases are shared with TRBD1. With 2 bases clipped from V and 7 bases from J, the junction kept 9 bases outside the gene matches. The CDR3 totals 15 residues. Germline CDR1 is MGHRA and CDR2 is YSYEKL. DNA for the CDR3: TGCGCCAGCAGCCAACTGTGGGACAGGGCTTTAGAGCAGTACTTC. Translated, it gives CASSQLWDRALEQYF.

The V call is TRBV7-9, the J call TRBJ2-7; 8 nucleotides agree with TRBD1. In germline, CDR1 is SEHNR, CDR2 FQNEAQ (reference sequence). The CDR3 consists of 15 residues. The J segment lost 1 base and the V segment lost 4 bases, leaving 6 bases of the junction unmatched. In DNA, the CDR3 is TGTGCCAGCAGCTCCAGACAGGGGCCTTCCTACGAGCAGTACTTC. Residues: CASSSRQGPSYEQYF.

J is TRBJ2-1 and V is TRBV4-3, with 7 nucleotides matching TRBD2. The CDR3 totals 16 residues. V lost 1 base to trimming and J lost 2 bases; unmatched junction nucleotides: 5. Germline V gene lookup returns CDR1 LGHNA and CDR2 YSLEER. The CDR3 reads CASSQGVGTTYNEQFF. Written as DNA, the CDR3 is TGCGCCAGCAGCCAAGGAGTTGGGACTACCTACAATGAGCAGTTCTTC.

V gene TRBV28 combines with J gene TRBJ2-7; 12 positions match TRBD2. Unmatched junction bases numbered 7, after V lost 4 bases and J lost 0 bases. This CDR3 has 17 residues. Germline V lookup: CDR1 MDHEN, CDR2 SYDVKM. Written as DNA, the CDR3 is TGTGCCAGCAGTTCAGACCCGGGACTAGCGGGCTCCTACGAGCAGTACTTC. Protein sequence: CASSSDPGLAGSYEQYF.

The chain has TRBV9 and TRBJ2-7; TRBD1 aligns across 7 bases. The CDR3 covers 14 residues. The junction had 3 bases not matched to a gene; V was cut back by 3 bases and J by 0 bases. From germline, CDR1 is SGDLS and CDR2 YYNGEE. CDR3 bases: TGTGCCAGCAGCGAGACAGGGAGCTCCTACGAGCAGTACTTC. This codes for CASSETGSSYEQYF.

This clone was found once. The chain has TRBV7-2 and TRBJ2-7, with 8 bases identical to TRBD2. J lost 3 bases, V lost 5 bases, and 9 bases had no gene match. Germline CDR1 reads SGHTA; CDR2 reads FQGNSA. This CDR3 has 15 residues. In DNA, the CDR3 is TGTGCCAGCAGCCACAGCGGGGGACCTAACTACGAGCAGTACTTC. Amino acids: CASSHSGGPNYEQYF. Full variable domain (outside the CDR3, taken from reference TRBV7-2 and TRBJ2-7): GAGVSQSPSNKVTEKGKDVELRCDPISGHTALYWYRQSLGQGLEFLIYFQGNSAPDKSGLPSDRFSAERTGGSVSTLTIQRTQQEDSAVYLCASSHSGGPNYEQYFGPGTRLTVT.

This clone was seen more than once but under ten times. The chain employs TRBV4-3 and TRBJ2-2; either TRBD1 or TRBD2 may supply D (6 bases each). Looked up from germline, CDR1 is LGHNA and CDR2 is YSLEER. V was clipped by 7 bases and J by 3 bases, with 12 bases between them. The CDR3 covers 14 residues. The CDR3: CASKGGADTGELFF. The CDR3 coding sequence is TGCGCCAGCAAGGGGGGAGCCGACACCGGGGAGCTGTTTTTT.

This clone has a single count. V usage is TRBV11-3 and J usage is TRBJ2-3, with TRBD2 as a possible D gene (5 bases). This CDR3 spans 17 amino acids. Per germline, CDR1 SGHNT and CDR2 YENEEA. The germline V and J ends were trimmed by 1 base and 1 base, with 15 bases remaining between them. This chain's CDR3 is CASSLGLMEDGTDTQYF. CDR3 nucleotides: TGTGCCAGCAGCTTAGGGCTTATGGAGGATGGCACAGATACGCAGTATTTT.

This chain joins TRBV5-1 and TRBJ2-7; possible D gene TRBD1, 6 bases. V lost 7 bases, J lost 6 bases, and 14 bases lay in between. CDR3 size: 12 residues. Germline CDR1 and CDR2: SGHRS and YFSETQ. The CDR3 loop reads CASFNRVFEQYF. The CDR3, as DNA: TGCGCCAGCTTCAACAGGGTGTTCGAGCAGTACTTC. Based on the CDR3 plus reference TRBV5-1 and TRBJ2-7, the full variable domain is KAGVTQTPRYLIKTRGQQVTLSCSPISGHRSVSWYQQTPGQGLQFLFEYFSETQRNKGNFPGRFSGRQFSNSRSEMNVSTLELGDSALYLCASFNRVFEQYFGPGTRLTVT.

The table lists this clone with a count of one. The chain carries TRBV7-9 and TRBJ1-2; 7 positions agree with TRBD1. The CDR3 consists of 17 residues. CDR1 is SEHNR and CDR2 is FQNEAQ in the germline V gene (reference sequence). The V and J ends lost 5 bases and 2 bases, in that order; junction bases with no gene match: 14. CDR3 residues: CASSPQTGTQKNYGYTF. The CDR3 DNA reads as TGTGCCAGCAGCCCGCAGACAGGGACCCAAAAGAACTATGGCTACACCTTC.

The rearrangement links TRBV5-4 to TRBJ2-3; 7 bases are shared with TRBD1. Unmatched junction bases numbered 10, after V lost 4 bases and J lost 2 bases. Germline-derived CDR1 and CDR2 are SGHNT and YYREEE (reference sequence). The CDR3 spans 16 residues. The CDR3 DNA sequence: TGTGCCAGCAGCCCCCGGTCAGGGGGTATCACAGATACGCAGTATTTT. The encoded protein is CASSPRSGGITDTQYF.

The V gene is TRBV5-1, the J gene TRBJ1-1; D might be TRBD1 (6 bases). V lost 4 bases and J 3 bases, leaving 16 bases between the germline ends. Germline-derived CDR1 and CDR2 are SGHRS and YFSETQ. This CDR3 has 15 amino acids. CDR3 DNA: TGCGCCAGCAGCCAGGGGAGGGTAGTATACACTGAAGCTTTCTTT. This sequence encodes CASSQGRVVYTEAFF.

V is TRBV7-9 and J is TRBJ2-7; 8 nucleotides agree with TRBD1. J gave up 2 bases and V 3 bases, and 3 bases lay outside the gene matches. The CDR3 covers 14 residues. From germline, CDR1 is SEHNR and CDR2 FQNEAQ (reference sequence). Here the CDR3 DNA reads TGTGCCAGCAGCTTTCCGACAGGGGCCTACGAGCAGTACTTC. This translates into CASSFPTGAYEQYF.

This chain links TRBV11-1 with TRBJ2-7; possibly TRBD1 for D (6 bases). The CDR3 consists of 14 residues. Germline CDR1 is SGHAT and CDR2 is FQDESV (reference sequence). Deletions cut 1 base from V and 2 bases from J, with 9 bases between. The CDR3 nucleotides read TGTGCCAGCAGCTTAGAACAGGGAGCCTACGAGCAGTACTTC. Amino acids: CASSLEQGAYEQYF.

The chain carries TRBV7-9 and TRBJ1-4; TRBD1 might be the D (5 bases). CDR1 and CDR2 from the germline V gene are SEHNR and FQNEAQ (reference sequence). Trimming cost V 5 bases and J 8 bases, with 15 bases left between them. The CDR3 sequence is 14 residues long. CDR3 in amino acids: CASSQTGAGEKLFF. CDR3 nucleotides: TGTGCCAGCAGCCAGACCGGGGCTGGGGAAAAACTGTTTTTT.

Notes on this clone: Other DNA sequences in this sample translate to the same CDR3. The rearrangement links TRBV19 to TRBJ1-5; weak D call: TRBD1 (5 bases). CDR1 is LNHDA and CDR2 is SQIVND in the germline V gene (reference sequence). CDR3 length: 14 residues. V lost 7 bases and J lost 6, with 16 bases in between. CDR3 residues: CASTLREWGQPQHF. CDR3 coding DNA: TGTGCCAGTACCCTCAGGGAGTGGGGTCAGCCCCAGCATTTT.

This chain uses TRBV27 with TRBJ2-7, with unresolved D. The V and J ends lost 2 bases and 3 bases respectively, with 11 bases between them. From germline, CDR1 is MNHEY and CDR2 SMNVEV (reference sequence). The CDR3 covers 14 residues. In DNA form, the CDR3 reads TGTGCCAGCAGTTTAAGTGCGAACGACTACGAGCAGTACTTC. Its translation is CASSLSANDYEQYF.

The V gene is TRBV5-8, the J gene TRBJ2-7, with D possibly being TRBD1 (6 bases). The CDR3 totals 14 residues. The germline CDR1 and CDR2 sequences are SGHTS and YDEGEE. Trimming removed 0 bases from V and 5 bases from J, with 12 bases in between. CDR3 DNA sequence: TGTGCCAGCAGCTTGGGAACAGGGTACCACGAGCAGTACTTC. Translated, it gives CASSLGTGYHEQYF.